Reported below is one T cell receptor (beta chain). This entry comes from a study of T cell changes during pregnancy in multiple sclerosis. Sequenced by immunoSEQ multiplex PCR; TCRdb stores in-frame clones only, minus some. The sample carries about 59,000 clones, about 93% recorded once. The sample here was CD8+ T cells from peripheral blood mononuclear cells, taken in the third trimester of pregnancy. The source of this sequence is a female donor with multiple sclerosis, enrolled in a pregnancy study.

The CDR3 protein is CASSLAGGNYNEQFF. The CDR3 bases are TGTGCCAGCAGCCTAGCGGGAGGGAACTACAATGAGCAGTTCTTC. V and J are TRBV7-3 and TRBJ2-1; 12 bases are a match to TRBD2. The germline CDR1 and CDR2 sequences are SGHTA and FQGTGA. Trimming removed 5 bases from V and 3 bases from J; junction bases left unmatched: 2. This CDR3 spans 15 amino acids.